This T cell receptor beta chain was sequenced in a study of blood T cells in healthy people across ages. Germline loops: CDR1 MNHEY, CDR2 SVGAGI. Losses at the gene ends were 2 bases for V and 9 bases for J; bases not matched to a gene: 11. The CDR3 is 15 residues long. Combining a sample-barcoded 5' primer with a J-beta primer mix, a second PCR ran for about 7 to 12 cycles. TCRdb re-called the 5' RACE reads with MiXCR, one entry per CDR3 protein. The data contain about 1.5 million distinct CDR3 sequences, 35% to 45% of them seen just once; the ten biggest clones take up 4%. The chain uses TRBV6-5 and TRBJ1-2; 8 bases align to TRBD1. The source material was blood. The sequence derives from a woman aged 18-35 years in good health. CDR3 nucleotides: TGTGCCAGCAGTTACGACAGGGGCTCCCTATGGAGCTACACCTTC. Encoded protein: CASSYDRGSLWSYTF.